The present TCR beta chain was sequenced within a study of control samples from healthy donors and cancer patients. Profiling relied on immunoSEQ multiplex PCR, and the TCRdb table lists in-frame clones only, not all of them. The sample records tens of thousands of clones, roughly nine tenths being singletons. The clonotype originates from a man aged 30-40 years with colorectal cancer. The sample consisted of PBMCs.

CDR3 nucleotides: TGTGCCAGCAGCCAGGGAGTCAACTATGGCTACACCTTC. Translation: CASSQGVNYGYTF. The chain has TRBV14 and TRBJ1-2; D call uncertain. The CDR3 runs to 13 residues. The V gene lost 3 bases and the J gene lost 2 bases, with 7 bases spanning the gap. The germline gives CDR1 SGHDN, CDR2 FVKESK.